This T cell receptor beta chain derives from a study of OX40 agonist ivuxolimab in advanced cancers. Study-wide points: Normalized T-cell clonal expansion was also low in a subset of nonresponders. The specificity for antigen of the expanded peripheral T cells was not determined.

Assay: immunoSEQ multiplex PCR; the TCRdb copy retains only in-frame clones and omits some. The repertoire includes nearly 60,000 clones, 88% of them detected once, and approximately 3.8% sits in the top ten. The V and J ends lost 2 bases and 3 bases respectively, with 13 bases between them. CDR3 length: 15 residues. CDR1 is MDHEN, CDR2 SYDVKM, per germline. The sampling schedule covered blood at baseline, cycle 4 day 1, and cycle 7 day 1. Regarding this clone: Its antigen remains unknown.

The sample here was CD4+ or CD8+ T cells sorted from blood, taken in a trial of the OX40 agonist ivuxolimab. V is TRBV28 and J is TRBJ1-1, with a possible D match to TRBD1 (5 bases). The receptor comes from an adult with an advanced solid tumor such as melanoma, head and neck, liver or kidney cancer. For the CDR3, the DNA is TGTGCCAGCAGTTTAACGCCCCAGGGATACACTGAAGCTTTCTTT. Its translation: CASSLTPQGYTEAFF. The entire variable domain, with the rest obtained from reference TRBV28 and TRBJ1-1, is as follows: DVKVTQSSRYLVKRTGEKVFLECVQDMDHENMFWYRQDPGLGLRLIYFSYDVKMKEKGDIPEGYSVSREKKERFSLILESASTNQTSMYLCASSLTPQGYTEAFFGQGTRLTVV.